A selection of T cell receptor beta chains follows, all from one sample in a study of blood T cell repertoires in COVID-19. Generated by immunoSEQ multiplex PCR, the TCRdb table keeps only in-frame clones and is missing some. The sample holds about 200,000 clones, approximately 90% seen once. The sample comprised PBMCs or T cells enriched from blood (not recorded which). These receptor sequences come from a man aged 25-45 years who had recovered from COVID-19. The CDR3 runs from the conserved cysteine through the conserved F or W. The D gene is left open where the match is weak. The size field is filled for only some rows; it gives once, few, many or a size class.

clone size	D gene	V gene	J gene	CDR3 protein	CDR3 DNA
.	.	TRBV5-4	TRBJ2-1	CASSPSLGGGLNEQFF	TGTGCCAGCAGCCCCTCGTTGGGAGGAGGGTTGAATGAGCAGTTCTTC
once	TRBD1	TRBV27	TRBJ1-2	CASSLYQGGLGGYTF	TGTGCCAGCAGTTTATACCAGGGGGGACTGGGAGGCTACACCTTC
.	.	TRBV5-6	TRBJ2-1	CASSLADNEQFF	TGTGCCAGCAGCTTGGCTGACAATGAGCAGTTCTTC
.	TRBD1	TRBV7-8	TRBJ1-1	CASSLAGQGVGTEAFF	TGTGCCAGCAGCTTAGCGGGACAGGGGGTGGGCACTGAAGCTTTCTTT
.	.	TRBV15	TRBJ2-1	CATSPLGAESSYNEQFF	TGTGCCACCAGCCCGTTGGGGGCGGAAAGCTCCTACAATGAGCAGTTCTTC
.	TRBD1	TRBV9	TRBJ2-5	CASSVGKQGWGETQYF	TGTGCCAGCAGCGTAGGAAAACAGGGGTGGGGAGAGACCCAGTACTTC
few	.	TRBV27	TRBJ2-7	CASTRYEQYF	TGTGCCAGCACCCGTTACGAGCAGTACTTC
.	TRBD1	TRBV2	TRBJ1-3	CASRWGQSSGNTIYF	TGTGCCAGCAGATGGGGACAGAGCTCTGGAAACACCATATATTTT
.	TRBD2	TRBV30	TRBJ2-7	CAWKPSGPYEQYF	TGTGCCTGGAAGCCTAGCGGACCCTACGAGCAGTACTTC
.	TRBD1	TRBV10-3	TRBJ1-3	CAISGQGGNTIYF	TGTGCCATCAGTGGACAGGGAGGAAACACCATATATTTT
.	.	TRBV11-3	TRBJ2-6	CASSSTSGANVLTF	TGTGCCAGCAGCTCGACAAGTGGGGCCAACGTCCTGACTTTC
.	.	TRBV6-5	TRBJ1-5	CASSSRQVNQPQHF	TGTGCCAGCAGTTCACGACAGGTCAATCAGCCCCAGCATTTT
.	.	TRBV9	TRBJ1-2	CASSDPQGTYGYTF	TGTGCCAGCAGCGACCCGCAGGGGACCTATGGCTACACCTTC
.	TRBD2	TRBV2	TRBJ2-2	CASSLRAGGTGELFF	TGTGCCAGCAGCCTAAGAGCGGGAGGGACCGGGGAGCTGTTTTTT
.	.	TRBV27	TRBJ1-4	CASSTTQWDEKLFF	TGTGCCAGCAGTACAACACAGTGGGATGAAAAACTGTTTTTT
.	.	TRBV6-5	TRBJ1-1	CASTRQTNTEAFF	TGTGCCAGCACGCGACAGACGAACACTGAAGCTTTCTTT
.	TRBD1	TRBV6-1	TRBJ1-2	CASSERGTGYGYTF	TGTGCCAGCAGTGAAAGGGGGACAGGGTATGGCTACACCTTC
.	.	TRBV5-5	TRBJ2-5	CASSYEVAGPAKGETQYF	TGTGCCAGCAGCTACGAAGTGGCGGGACCTGCCAAGGGGGAGACCCAGTACTTC
.	.	TRBV29-1	TRBJ2-2	CSVGQPNTGELFF	TGCAGCGTTGGACAGCCGAACACCGGGGAGCTGTTTTTT
once	.	TRBV3-1/TRBV3-2	TRBJ2-5	CASTPPVFPETQYF	TGTGCCAGCACCCCCCCGGTATTTCCAGAGACCCAGTACTTC
.	.	TRBV4-3	TRBJ2-3	CASSQDLAEGHTDTQYF	TGCGCCAGCAGCCAAGATTTGGCGGAGGGTCACACAGATACGCAGTATTTT
.	TRBD2	TRBV7-9	TRBJ2-1	CASSLMWEGLYNEQFF	TGTGCCAGCAGCCTAATGTGGGAGGGCCTCTACAATGAGCAGTTCTTC
.	.	TRBV2	TRBJ2-3	CASSVSADTQYF	TGTGCCAGCAGTGTTTCGGCAGATACGCAGTATTTT
.	.	TRBV29-1	TRBJ2-1	CSVRQQLLYNEQFF	TGCAGCGTACGACAGCAACTACTCTACAATGAGCAGTTCTTC
.	.	TRBV10-1	TRBJ1-5	CASSGCQKLKNSNQPQHF	TGCGCCAGCAGTGGTTGTCAGAAACTAAAAAATAGCAATCAGCCCCAGCATTTT
.	.	TRBV29-1	TRBJ2-6	CSVFGRVSGANVLTF	TGCAGCGTCTTTGGGCGAGTCTCTGGGGCCAACGTCCTGACTTTC
once	TRBD1	TRBV30	TRBJ1-2	CAWRKGADYTF	TGTGCCTGGAGGAAGGGGGCGGACTACACCTTC
once	TRBD1	TRBV5-1	TRBJ1-2	CASSLPPGTGDGYTF	TGCGCCAGCAGCCTACCGCCCGGGACAGGGGATGGCTACACCTTC
few	.	TRBV27	TRBJ1-2	CASSLSSYGGLSGYTF	TGTGCCAGCAGTTTATCTTCTTATGGAGGGTTATCGGGCTACACCTTC
.	.	TRBV7-9	TRBJ1-3	CASSLNPYSGNTIYF	TGTGCCAGCAGCTTAAATCCCTACTCTGGAAACACCATATATTTT
.	TRBD2	TRBV27	TRBJ2-1	CASSRRETDNEQFF	TGTGCCAGCAGTAGGCGGGAGACCGACAATGAGCAGTTCTTC
.	.	TRBV19	TRBJ1-1	CASSSLANTEAFF	TGTGCCAGTAGTTCCCTGGCGAACACTGAAGCTTTCTTT
.	.	TRBV7-8	TRBJ1-3	CASSLGLVAGNTIYF	TGTGCCAGCAGCTTAGGGCTGGTGGCTGGAAACACCATATATTTT
.	.	TRBV12-5	TRBJ1-1	CASGMRNTEAFF	TGTGCTAGTGGTATGCGGAACACTGAAGCTTTCTTT
.	TRBD2	TRBV10-2	TRBJ2-1	CASIGLAGVFGNEQFF	TGCGCCAGCATAGGACTAGCGGGAGTTTTTGGCAATGAGCAGTTCTTC
.	.	TRBV4-3	TRBJ2-7	CASSRRPGHRLPFPYEQYF	TGCGCCAGCAGCCGCCGCCCGGGACACAGATTACCTTTTCCCTACGAGCAGTACTTC
.	TRBD1	TRBV25-1	TRBJ1-5	CASSETGYNQPQHF	TGTGCCAGCAGTGAGACAGGGTACAATCAGCCCCAGCATTTT
.	.	TRBV7-2	TRBJ1-1	CASSALGAMNTEAFF	TGTGCCAGCAGCGCATTGGGGGCTATGAACACTGAAGCTTTCTTT
once	TRBD1	TRBV30	TRBJ2-5	CAWNWATGNQETQYF	TGTGCCTGGAATTGGGCGACAGGGAACCAAGAGACCCAGTACTTC
once	TRBD1	TRBV6-2/TRBV6-3	TRBJ2-7	CASSWTGDEQYF	TGTGCCAGCAGTTGGACAGGGGATGAGCAGTACTTC
.	TRBD1	TRBV7-9	TRBJ2-2	CASSLLGQGRTNTGELFF	TGTGCCAGCAGCCTGTTAGGACAGGGAAGAACGAACACCGGGGAGCTGTTTTTT
.	TRBD1	TRBV2	TRBJ1-6	CASSDRASNSPLHF	TGTGCCAGCAGCGACAGGGCGTCTAATTCACCCCTCCACTTT
.	TRBD2	TRBV28	TRBJ2-1	CASSLAGTSGRYNEQFF	TGTGCCAGCAGTTTAGCAGGGACTAGCGGGAGGTACAATGAGCAGTTCTTC
.	TRBD1	TRBV5-3	TRBJ1-1	CARSPENRGAMNTEAFF	TGTGCCAGAAGCCCGGAAAACAGGGGCGCCATGAACACTGAAGCTTTCTTT
.	TRBD1	TRBV5-1	TRBJ1-3	CASSLDPQGAISGNTIYF	TGCGCCAGCAGCTTGGATCCACAGGGGGCTATCTCTGGAAACACCATATATTTT
.	TRBD1	TRBV12-3/TRBV12-4	TRBJ1-1	CASSLKGALEAFF	TGTGCCAGCAGTTTAAAGGGGGCCCTTGAGGCTTTCTTT
.	.	TRBV2	TRBJ1-5	CASSARGSGNQPQHF	TGTGCCAGCAGTGCTAGGGGCTCAGGCAATCAGCCCCAGCATTTT
.	.	TRBV5-1	TRBJ2-2	CASSSFGGANTGELFF	TGCGCCAGCAGCTCCTTTGGCGGGGCGAACACCGGGGAGCTGTTTTTT
.	TRBD2	TRBV28	TRBJ2-7	CASSLKPSWLAVYEQYF	TGTGCCAGCAGTTTAAAGCCCTCGTGGCTAGCGGTCTACGAGCAGTACTTC
.	TRBD1	TRBV12-3/TRBV12-4	TRBJ1-6	CASSGSGGSPLHF	TGTGCCAGCAGTGGCTCAGGGGGTTCACCCCTCCACTTT
.	TRBD2	TRBV28	TRBJ2-7	CASSLWLAGENSYEQYF	TGTGCCAGCAGTTTATGGCTAGCGGGGGAGAATTCCTACGAGCAGTACTTC
.	TRBD2	TRBV19	TRBJ2-7	CASSIWGGVEQYF	TGTGCCAGTAGTATTTGGGGGGGAGTCGAGCAGTACTTC
.	TRBD2	TRBV10-2	TRBJ2-1	CASRSGGGYNEQFF	TGCGCCAGCAGATCCGGGGGGGGATACAATGAGCAGTTCTTC
.	.	TRBV9	TRBJ1-2	CASSVDTLGYGYTF	TGTGCCAGCAGCGTCGACACGTTAGGCTATGGCTACACCTTC
.	TRBD1	TRBV6-5	TRBJ2-7	CASSRLGQGRYEQYF	TGTGCCAGCAGTCGTCTAGGACAGGGGCGGTACGAGCAGTACTTC
.	TRBD2	TRBV9	TRBJ2-1	CASSVGSSGGNEQFF	TGTGCCAGCAGCGTAGGTTCTAGCGGGGGGAATGAGCAGTTCTTC
.	.	TRBV2	TRBJ1-5	CASSELGGSNQPQHF	TGTGCCAGCAGTGAACTGGGGGGAAGCAATCAGCCCCAGCATTTT
.	TRBD2	TRBV10-3	TRBJ2-7	CATRRKSGETGNEQYF	TGTGCCACCCGACGCAAAAGCGGGGAGACTGGTAACGAGCAGTACTTC
few	.	TRBV5-1	TRBJ2-3	CASSLGPGGKNTQYF	TGCGCCAGCAGCTTGGGGCCAGGGGGGAAAAATACGCAGTATTTT